Each of the 16 T cell receptor beta chains below was sequenced from the same sample in a study of blood T cells in healthy people across ages. A sample-barcoded 5' primer and a J-beta primer mix were used in a second PCR of about 7 to 11 cycles. TCRdb reprocessed the 5' RACE reads with MiXCR, giving one entry per CDR3 protein. The sample includes about 1.4 million distinct CDR3 sequences, roughly 59% of them seen just once. Sequenced material: blood. The source of these receptors is a man aged 18 to 29 in good health.

The chain joins TRBV12-3 or TRBV12-4 to TRBJ2-7; D is possibly TRBD2 (6 bases). The CDR3 runs to 15 residues. The V end was cut by 3 bases, the J end by 0 bases, with 12 bases between. CDR3 sequence: CASSFRAGSSYEQYF. The CDR3 region has the DNA TGTGCCAGCAGTTTTCGGGCGGGGTCCTCCTACGAGCAGTACTTC.

This clonotype was counted between two and nine times. The chain couples TRBV19 to TRBJ2-1; the D call may be TRBD1 or TRBD2 (5 bases each). This CDR3 is 14 amino acids long. CDR1 is LNHDA, CDR2 SQIVND, per germline (reference sequence). V lost 10 bases to trimming and J lost 0 bases, with 13 bases between them. CDR3 bases: TGTGCCATAGCTGGGACGGGCTCCTACAATGAGCAGTTCTTC. It codes for CAIAGTGSYNEQFF.

The chain joins TRBV6-2 or TRBV6-3 to TRBJ1-4, with 10 bases lining up with TRBD1. Germline loops: CDR1 MNHEY, CDR2 SVGEGT. The trim removed 7 bases at V and 6 bases at J, leaving 11 bases unmatched. CDR3 length equals 16 residues. This CDR3 reads CASTVTGGLTDEKLFF. CDR3 coding DNA: TGTGCCAGCACCGTGACAGGGGGCTTGACGGATGAAAAACTGTTTTTT.

The V and J genes are TRBV20-1 and TRBJ2-3; 11 bases agree with TRBD2. Germline CDR1 is DFQATT and CDR2 is SNEGSKA (reference sequence). The trim removed 4 bases at V and 0 bases at J, leaving 12 bases unmatched. The CDR3 is 18 residues long. This chain's CDR3 is CSATDHRLAGISTDTQYF. The DNA of the CDR3 is TGCAGTGCTACGGACCACCGACTAGCGGGGATTAGCACAGATACGCAGTATTTT.

The chain couples TRBV4-2 to TRBJ1-1, with D hard to call. CDR1 and CDR2 from the germline V gene are LGHNA and YNFKEQ. The CDR3 length is 12 residues. V gave up 0 bases and J gave up 7 bases, with 6 bases separating them. The CDR3 here is CASSQDLLEAFF. CDR3 nucleotides: TGTGCCAGCAGCCAAGACTTACTTGAAGCTTTCTTT.

A few counts support this clonotype. The V call is TRBV10-3, the J call TRBJ2-5; D is perhaps TRBD1 (5 bases). Deletions cut 6 bases from V and 2 bases from J, with 10 bases between. Germline lookup yields CDR1 ENHRY and CDR2 SYGVKD. This CDR3 spans 13 amino acids. CDR3 region: CAISRDPQETQYF. CDR3 coding DNA: TGTGCCATCAGCAGGGATCCTCAAGAGACCCAGTACTTC.

The chain couples TRBV25-1 to TRBJ2-5; 7 positions agree with TRBD2. V lost 4 bases and J lost 4; bases outside the gene matches: 3. Germline CDR1 reads MGHDK; CDR2 reads SYGVNS. CDR3 size: 13 residues. CDR3 amino acids: CASSGWEGETQYF. The CDR3, as DNA: TGTGCCAGCAGTGGCTGGGAGGGAGAGACCCAGTACTTC.

The CDR3 DNA follows: TGCGCCAGCAGCCACGGAGACCGTAGCAATCAGCCCCAGCATTTT. As protein: CASSHGDRSNQPQHF. The gene calls are TRBV5-1 and TRBJ1-5; D is unclear. Germline CDR1 is SGHRS and CDR2 is YFSETQ. CDR3 length: 15 residues. Trimming took off 4 bases at V and 0 bases at J, with 11 bases between the two ends.

J is TRBJ2-7 and V is TRBV6-2 or TRBV6-3, with TRBD2 matching over 7 bases. The V gene's germline CDR1 is MNHEY and CDR2 SVGEGT. CDR3 size: 14 residues. The V and J ends lost 6 bases and 3 bases, in that order; junction bases with no gene match: 8. CDR3 amino acids: CASSYGRTFYEQYF. The CDR3 DNA sequence: TGTGCCAGCAGCTACGGGAGGACCTTCTACGAGCAGTACTTC.

This clonotype showed up just once. This chain connects TRBV4-1 to TRBJ1-1, with 7 positions matching TRBD1. The length of the CDR3 is 16 residues. Germline V gene data show CDR1 as MGHRA and CDR2 as YSYEKL. Unmatched junction bases numbered 7, after V lost 2 bases and J lost 1 base. Here the CDR3 reads CASSQKSGTANTEAFF. CDR3 nucleotides: TGCGCCAGCAGCCAAAAATCTGGGACAGCGAACACTGAAGCTTTCTTT.

This chain links TRBV7-9 with TRBJ1-2; the match to TRBD1 covers 8 bases. The CDR3 is 14 residues long. Trimming took 5 bases from V and 6 from J; bases not matched to a gene: 8. CDR1 is SEHNR and CDR2 is FQNEAQ in the germline V gene (reference sequence). CDR3 nucleotides: TGTGCCAGCAGCCCAGCGGACAGGGTCAATGGCTACACCTTC. Protein product: CASSPADRVNGYTF.

V is TRBV4-1 and J is TRBJ1-2; D gene unclear. The germline V gene has CDR1 MGHRA and CDR2 YSYEKL. The CDR3 is made up of 14 amino acids. V was pared by 0 bases and J by 5 bases, with 10 bases between. The CDR3 DNA is TGCGCCAGCAGCCAAGAATGGGTAGGGTATGGCTACACCTTC. It codes for CASSQEWVGYGYTF.

The genes are TRBV25-1 and TRBJ1-1, with D uncertain. The germline V gene has CDR1 MGHDK and CDR2 SYGVNS. Trimming pared 4 bases from V and 0 bases from J, leaving 9 bases between. The CDR3 consists of 14 residues. The CDR3 spells CASSAPELNTEAFF. The CDR3 region has the DNA TGTGCCAGCAGTGCCCCGGAGCTGAACACTGAAGCTTTCTTT.

This CDR3 reads CAGNIAGTSYNEQFF. The CDR3, as DNA: TGTGCCGGTAACATAGCGGGGACGTCTTACAATGAGCAGTTCTTC. The V gene is TRBV9, the J gene TRBJ2-1; 8 positions agree with TRBD2. Germline V gene data show CDR1 as SGDLS and CDR2 as YYNGEE. V gave up 10 bases and J gave up 4 bases; unmatched junction bases: 13. There are 15 residues in the CDR3. Using reference TRBV9 and TRBJ2-1 for the parts outside the CDR3, the full variable domain is DSGVTQTPKHLITATGQRVTLRCSPRSGDLSVYWYQQSLDQGLQFLIQYYNGEERAKGNILERFSAQQFPDLHSELNLSSLELGDSALYFCAGNIAGTSYNEQFFGPGTRLTVL.

The chain combines TRBV6-5 with TRBJ2-5; 7 bases line up with TRBD1. The last part of the DNA fits TRBJ2-7 better; the J call may be wrong. The germline gives CDR1 MNHEY, CDR2 SVGAGI. The CDR3 is made up of 13 amino acids. In nucleotides, the CDR3 is TGTGCCAGCAGTTACTCGGGACAGTACGAGCAGTACTTC. Encoded protein: CASSYSGQYEQYF.

This chain links TRBV5-1 with TRBJ2-3; D may be TRBD1 (6 bases). Germline CDR1 reads SGHRS; CDR2 reads YFSETQ. V was shortened by 5 bases and J by 1 base, with 14 bases between the two germline ends. The CDR3 covers 15 residues. The CDR3 DNA reads TGCGCCAGCAGAGCGGCGAGACAGGGCACAGATACGCAGTATTTT. Translating gives CASRAARQGTDTQYF.